The 30 T cell receptor beta chains below all came from one sample that was sequenced in a study of molecular identifiers for immune sequencing clone quantification. In TCRdb, the PCR reads were re-called with MiXCR into one record per CDR3 protein. The repertoire holds 400,000 to 600,000 distinct CDR3 sequences, with approximately 25% as singletons. Material: naive CD8+ T cells from blood, with Jurkat cell RNA spiked in. Subset of the sample: FACS-sorted CD8+CD4-CCR7+CD45RA+ naive T cells. The receptors come from a human donor in good health. Some libraries in this study had Jurkat cell RNA spiked in.

In this sample, this clonotype turned up many times. The rearrangement joins TRBV28 to TRBJ2-3; 12 positions agree with TRBD2. Trimming removed 6 bases from V and 4 bases from J; junction bases left unmatched: 11. CDR1 is MDHEN and CDR2 is SYDVKM in the germline V gene. There are 17 residues in the CDR3. DNA for the CDR3: TGTGCCAGCAGCTTACCGACTAGCGGGAGTCCACCAGATACGCAGTATTTT. Translating it yields CASSLPTSGSPPDTQYF.

The table lists this clonotype with a few counts. The gene calls are TRBV19 and TRBJ2-1; 10 bases are a match to TRBD2. V trimming: 5 bases; J trimming: 7 bases; junction bases outside the gene matches: 8. CDR1 and CDR2 from the germline V gene are LNHDA and SQIVND (reference sequence). The CDR3 is made up of 15 amino acids. The CDR3 DNA reads TGTGCCAGTAGTGCTCTAGCGGGAGTGCTAAATGAGCAGTTCTTC. Amino acids: CASSALAGVLNEQFF.

This clonotype showed up many times. This chain connects TRBV6-5 to TRBJ2-7, with 11 positions matching TRBD1. The CDR3 length is 14 residues. With 6 bases clipped from V and 7 bases from J, the junction kept 8 bases outside the gene matches. The germline V gene has CDR1 MNHEY and CDR2 SVGAGI. The CDR3 nucleotides are TGTGCCAGCAGCCGCGGACAGGGGGCCAGGGAGCAGTACTTC. Its translation: CASSRGQGAREQYF.

As regards this clonotype: A much larger clonotype is one base distant, so this may be a read error. The chain employs TRBV11-2 and TRBJ2-1; D is unresolved. The CDR3 sequence is 13 residues long. Germline lookup yields CDR1 SGHAT and CDR2 FQNNGV. CDR3 sequence: CASSASSCNEQFF. As DNA, the CDR3 is TGTGCCAGCAGTGCAAGCTCCTGCAATGAGCAGTTCTTC.

This clonotype showed up just a few times. This rearrangement joins TRBV7-9 to TRBJ1-4; a weak D match, TRBD1 (5 bases). CDR1 and CDR2 (germline): SEHNR, FQNEAQ (reference sequence). Trimming took 5 bases from V and 5 from J, leaving 12 bases between them. This CDR3 has 14 amino acids. The CDR3 DNA follows: TGTGCCAGCAGCCTCACCGGGGCAAATGAAAAACTGTTTTTT. Translation gives CASSLTGANEKLFF.

This rearrangement joins TRBV30 to TRBJ2-7, with TRBD2 matching 7 bases. Germline CDR1 and CDR2: GTSNPN and SVGIG (reference sequence). Unmatched junction bases numbered 17, after V lost 3 bases and J lost 6 bases. This CDR3 region has 16 residues. This chain's CDR3 is CAWSRGVQRDALEQYF. The CDR3 bases are TGTGCCTGGAGCCGAGGGGTGCAGCGGGACGCCCTCGAGCAGTACTTC.

Notes on this clonotype: One junction end does not reproduce the germline sequence, and a read error may be involved. The chain combines TRBV7-9 with TRBJ1-3; D remains ambiguous. CDR3 length equals 15 residues. Per germline, CDR1 SEHNR and CDR2 FQNEAQ (reference sequence). CDR3 sequence reads: CASSLVWAAGNPIYF. CDR3 DNA: TGTGCCAGCAGCTTAGTATGGGCGGCTGGAAACCCCATATATTTT. Full variable domain (remainder filled in from reference TRBV7-9 and TRBJ1-3): DTGVSQNPRHKITKRGQNVTFRCDPISEHNRLYWYRQTLGQGPEFLTYFQNEAQLEKSRLLSDRFSAERPKGSFSTLEIQRTEQGDSAMYLCASSLVWAAGNPIYFGEGSWLTVV.

Ten or more counts support this clonotype. The chain combines TRBV7-9 with TRBJ2-3; 16 nucleotides align to TRBD2. Per the germline V gene, CDR1 is SEHNR and CDR2 is FQNEAQ (reference sequence). This CDR3 has 18 amino acids. J gave up 4 bases and V 5 bases, and 9 bases lay outside the gene matches. The CDR3 reads CASSQPAGTSGRADTQYF. CDR3 nucleotides: TGTGCCAGCAGCCAACCCGCCGGGACTAGCGGGAGGGCAGATACGCAGTATTTT.

This chain uses TRBV13 with TRBJ1-6; D uncertain. CDR1 PRHDT and CDR2 FYEKMQ come from the germline V gene (reference sequence). Trimming cost V 7 bases and J 8 bases, with 18 bases left between them. The CDR3 consists of 15 residues. CDR3 coding DNA: TGTGCCAGCACCCTCCGTGGGGAGCACTATTCACCCCTCCACTTT. Its translation: CASTLRGEHYSPLHF. Combining the CDR3 with reference TRBV13 and TRBJ1-6 gives the whole variable domain AAGVIQSPRHLIKEKRETATLKCYPIPRHDTVYWYQQGPGQDPQFLISFYEKMQSDKGSIPDRFSAQQFSDYHSELNMSSLELGDSALYFCASTLRGEHYSPLHFGNGTRLTVT.

Comments on this clonotype: A single base separates this from a much larger clone, so it may be a read error. The rearrangement uses TRBV7-6 and TRBJ2-3; D might be TRBD2 (6 bases). CDR3 length: 16 amino acids. Looked up from germline, CDR1 is SGHVS and CDR2 is FNYEAQ. The CDR3 here is CASSVAQRGATDTQYF. In DNA, the CDR3 is TGTGCCAGCAGCGTAGCGCAGCGCGGGGCCACAGATACGCAGTATTTT.

The rearrangement uses TRBV19 and TRBJ1-4; 12 nucleotides agree with TRBD1. Germline V gene data show CDR1 as LNHDA and CDR2 as SQIVND (reference sequence). The CDR3 is 14 residues long. Trimming cost V 3 bases and J 12 bases; bases outside gene matches: 5. The CDR3 loop is CASSIDGTGGELFF. The CDR3 DNA reads as TGTGCCAGTAGTATCGATGGGACAGGGGGCGAACTGTTTTTT.

This clonotype was recorded at least ten times. The V and J genes are TRBV28 and TRBJ2-7, with D tentatively TRBD1 (6 bases). The CDR3 has 12 amino acids. The germline V gene has CDR1 MDHEN and CDR2 SYDVKM. V dropped 6 bases and J dropped 6 bases, with 12 bases sitting between them. The CDR3 nucleotides are TGTGCCAGCAGCTCACAGGGTCCCGAGCAGTACTTC. Its translation is CASSSQGPEQYF.

The V call is TRBV24-1, the J call TRBJ2-3; 7 positions agree with TRBD1. The CDR3 has 18 amino acids. Trimming cost V 3 bases and J 6 bases; bases outside gene matches: 17. Germline loops: CDR1 KGHDR, CDR2 SFDVKD. CDR3 protein: CATSDPTSSRGRWDTQYF. The CDR3 DNA reads TGTGCCACCAGTGATCCGACCTCATCTAGGGGGCGATGGGATACGCAGTATTTT.

This clonotype was observed at least ten times. The rearrangement links TRBV5-4 to TRBJ2-5; no clear D gene. The germline V gene encodes CDR1 SGHNT and CDR2 YYREEE (reference sequence). This CDR3 spans 14 amino acids. Trimming removed 0 bases at V and 2 bases at J, with 8 bases between. CDR3 nucleotides: TGTGCCAGCAGCTTGGGTCTGGATCAAGAGACCCAGTACTTC. This gives the protein CASSLGLDQETQYF.

The chain couples TRBV2 to TRBJ1-5, with TRBD1 as a possible D gene (5 bases). The CDR3 covers 15 residues. The V gene lost 4 bases and the J gene lost 0 bases, with 10 bases spanning the gap. CDR1 SNHLY and CDR2 FYNNEI come from the germline V gene. As DNA, the CDR3 is TGTGCCAGCAGTGCCGGGGGGTATAGCAATCAGCCCCAGCATTTT. This sequence encodes CASSAGGYSNQPQHF. The entire variable domain, with the rest obtained from reference TRBV2 and TRBJ1-5, is as follows: EPEVTQTPSHQVTQMGQEVILRCVPISNHLYFYWYRQILGQKVEFLVSFYNNEISEKSEIFDDQFSVERPDGSNFTLKIRSTKLEDSAMYFCASSAGGYSNQPQHFGDGTRLSIL.

This clonotype was seen more than once but under ten times. V usage is TRBV4-3 and J usage is TRBJ2-7; a weak D match, TRBD2 (6 bases). CDR1 LGHNA and CDR2 YSLEER come from the germline V gene. The V end was cut by 0 bases, the J end by 0 bases, with 9 bases between. CDR3 size: 15 residues. In DNA form, the CDR3 reads TGCGCCAGCAGCCAAGACGCGGGGAGCTCCTACGAGCAGTACTTC. It specifies CASSQDAGSSYEQYF.

This clonotype was detected ten times or more. V gene TRBV7-9 combines with J gene TRBJ1-1, with unresolved D. The germline V gene encodes CDR1 SEHNR and CDR2 FQNEAQ (reference sequence). V gave up 4 bases and J gave up 7 bases, with 10 bases separating them. This CDR3 comprises 12 residues. The CDR3 protein is CASSSGRFEAFF. The CDR3 DNA reads TGTGCCAGCAGCTCAGGACGTTTTGAAGCTTTCTTT.

This clonotype occurred many times. The chain employs TRBV7-9 and TRBJ2-7; no firm D call. The V end lost 8 bases, the J end lost 0 bases, and 20 bases lay between the germline ends. Looked up from germline, CDR1 is SEHNR and CDR2 is FQNEAQ (reference sequence). There are 16 residues in the CDR3. CDR3 coding DNA: TGTGCCAGCGTGGATACGAGGCACCTGAGCTCCTACGAGCAGTACTTC. Amino acids: CASVDTRHLSSYEQYF.

This clonotype has just a few counts. The chain recombines TRBV6-5 with TRBJ2-7; TRBD1 aligns across 7 bases. The V segment lost 2 bases and the J segment 3 bases; nucleotides outside the gene matches: 10. The CDR3 extends over 16 amino acids. Germline loops: CDR1 MNHEY, CDR2 SVGAGI. The CDR3, as DNA: TGTGCCAGCAGTTACGGTGGGGTCGGGACAGTCTACGAGCAGTACTTC. Protein product: CASSYGGVGTVYEQYF.

At least ten counts were recorded for this clonotype. The chain recombines TRBV28 with TRBJ2-3; the D gene is possibly TRBD1 (6 bases). Germline CDR1 MDHEN, CDR2 SYDVKM. Trimming shortened V by 0 bases and J by 2 bases, and 9 bases separated the two germline ends. This CDR3 has 15 amino acids. CDR3 sequence reads: CASSLWDSPTDTQYF. Here the CDR3 DNA reads TGTGCCAGCAGTTTATGGGACAGCCCCACAGATACGCAGTATTTT.

This clonotype was observed a few times. This chain connects TRBV20-1 to TRBJ2-3, with D unresolved. V lost 1 base to trimming and J lost 5 bases, with 13 bases between them. Germline V gives CDR1 DFQATT, CDR2 SNEGSKA (reference sequence). The CDR3 extends over 14 amino acids. The CDR3, as DNA: TGCAGTGCTAGAGCCCCATTGCCAGGAGATACGCAGTATTTT. As protein: CSARAPLPGDTQYF.

This clonotype was observed many times. The chain uses TRBV6-5 and TRBJ2-3; the D is unclear. V gave up 2 bases and J gave up 10 bases, with 4 bases separating them. This CDR3 contains 10 residues. Looked up from germline, CDR1 is MNHEY and CDR2 is SVGAGI. CDR3 DNA sequence: TGTGCCAGCAGTTACAAACCGCAGTATTTT. Translating it yields CASSYKPQYF.

This clonotype was detected only a few times. The rearrangement links TRBV12-3 or TRBV12-4 to TRBJ2-1, with D possibly matching TRBD2 (6 bases). V was clipped by 6 bases and J by 7 bases, with 10 bases between them. The CDR3 loop spans 12 amino acids. Here the CDR3 DNA reads TGTGCCAGCAGGGGACGGGGGAATGAGCAGTTCTTC. It yields the protein CASRGRGNEQFF.

The V gene is TRBV5-8, the J gene TRBJ1-5; D is perhaps TRBD1 (5 bases). The V gene lost 1 base and the J gene lost 1 base, with 18 bases spanning the gap. The CDR3 covers 18 residues. Germline CDR1 is SGHTS and CDR2 is YDEGEE. Here the CDR3 DNA reads TGTGCCAGCAGCTTGCGGGCAGGGAGATTAGGGAGCAATCAGCCCCAGCATTTT. Translation: CASSLRAGRLGSNQPQHF.

DNA of the CDR3: TGCGCCAGCAGCCAAGAAACGAACAGGGGGTACGAGCAGTACTTC. This gives the protein CASSQETNRGYEQYF. The V and J genes are TRBV4-1 and TRBJ2-7, with TRBD1 matching over 8 bases. CDR3 length: 15 amino acids. CDR1 and CDR2 (germline): MGHRA, YSYEKL. The V segment lost 0 bases and the J segment 4 bases; nucleotides outside the gene matches: 5.

This clonotype has more than one count but fewer than ten. V and J are TRBV14 and TRBJ2-7, with D unclear. In germline, CDR1 is SGHDN, CDR2 FVKESK. The CDR3 covers 17 residues. The V and J ends lost 0 bases and 3 bases respectively, with 18 bases between them. In nucleotides, the CDR3 is TGTGCCAGCAGCCAAGACCTAGTAGCCGATAAGAACTACGAGCAGTACTTC. Protein sequence: CASSQDLVADKNYEQYF.

The chain joins TRBV4-3 to TRBJ2-2; 11 bases match TRBD2. Germline CDR1 LGHNA, CDR2 YSLEER. The CDR3 is 19 residues long. The trim removed 8 bases at V and 2 bases at J, leaving 16 bases unmatched. The CDR3 loop reads CASQQGISSGGPNTGELFF. The CDR3 DNA is TGCGCCAGCCAGCAAGGCATATCTAGCGGGGGGCCTAACACCGGGGAGCTGTTTTTT.

Concerning this clonotype itself: It may be a read error: a sequence one base away is much more abundant. The DNA for the CDR3 is TGTGCCAGCAGCACCCCCGAGGCTCTCCCGACAGATACGCAGTATTTT. Translated: CASSTPEALPTDTQYF. V usage is TRBV9 and J usage is TRBJ2-3, with D unresolved. Germline loops: CDR1 SGDLS, CDR2 YYNGEE. The ends were cut back, 4 bases at V and 3 bases at J, with 18 bases in the middle. The CDR3 is 16 residues long.

This chain joins TRBV28 and TRBJ2-3; D perhaps matches TRBD2 (6 bases). Germline values: CDR1 MDHEN, CDR2 SYDVKM. The V gene lost 3 bases and the J gene lost 5 bases, with 15 bases spanning the gap. The CDR3 totals 15 residues. The CDR3 nucleotides are TGTGCCAGCAGTTTCCGAGGGGCGCGGGGAGATACGCAGTATTTT. Its translation is CASSFRGARGDTQYF.

The V and J genes are TRBV7-3 and TRBJ2-7, with D tentatively TRBD1 (6 bases). Trimming took 8 bases from V and 0 from J, leaving 17 bases between them. Per the germline V gene, CDR1 is SGHTA and CDR2 is FQGTGA. This CDR3 is built from 15 residues. The CDR3 loop reads CASGPGTDSSYEQYF. As DNA, the CDR3 is TGTGCCAGCGGCCCGGGGACGGACAGCTCCTACGAGCAGTACTTC.